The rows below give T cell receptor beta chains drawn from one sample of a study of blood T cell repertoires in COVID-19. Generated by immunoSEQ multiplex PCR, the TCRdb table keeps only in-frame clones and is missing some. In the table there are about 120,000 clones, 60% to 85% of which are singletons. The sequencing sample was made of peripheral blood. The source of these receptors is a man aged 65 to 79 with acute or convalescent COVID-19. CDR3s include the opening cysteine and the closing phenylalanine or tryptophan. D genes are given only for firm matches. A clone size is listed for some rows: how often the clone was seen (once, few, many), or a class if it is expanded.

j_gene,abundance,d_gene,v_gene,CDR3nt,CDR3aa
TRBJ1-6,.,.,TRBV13,TGTGCCAGCAGCTTTGGAGGGAGCTCCTATAATTCACCCCTCCACTTT,CASSFGGSSYNSPLHF
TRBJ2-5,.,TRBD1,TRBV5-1,TGCGCCAGCAGCGAAGGGACAGGCGGAGAGACCCAGTACTTC,CASSEGTGGETQYF
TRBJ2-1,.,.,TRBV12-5,TGTGCTAGTGGTTCGGTTTCCGGGACTGGCTCCTACAATGAGCAGTTCTTC,CASGSVSGTGSYNEQFF
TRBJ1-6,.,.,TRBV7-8,TGTGCCAGCAGCTTGGCACGGAGCTCCTATAATTCACCCCTCCACTTT,CASSLARSSYNSPLHF
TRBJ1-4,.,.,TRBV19,TGTGCCAGTAGTATAGAACAGCTGCCTAATGAAAAACTGTTTTTT,CASSIEQLPNEKLFF
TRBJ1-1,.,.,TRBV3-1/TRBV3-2,TGTGACACAGTTACTGAAGCTTTCTTT,CDTVTEAFF
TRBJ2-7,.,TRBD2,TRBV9,TGTGCCAGCAGCGTAGGTAGGACTAGCGAGTACGAGCAGTACTTC,CASSVGRTSEYEQYF
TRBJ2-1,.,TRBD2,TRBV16,TGTGCCAGCAGCCAATCCGGGACTAGCGCCTACAATGAGCAGTTCTTC,CASSQSGTSAYNEQFF
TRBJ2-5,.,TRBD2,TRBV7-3,TGTGCCAGCAGCTCTGGAGCGGGAGAAACAGAGACCCAGTACTTC,CASSSGAGETETQYF
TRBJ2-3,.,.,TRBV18,TGTGCCAGCTCTCCGAGGGCGGGAAGCACAGATACGCAGTATTTT,CASSPRAGSTDTQYF
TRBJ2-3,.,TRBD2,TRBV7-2,TGTGCCAGCAGTCTTAGGAGGATGGCGGGGGGGCCTTCCAATACGCAGTATTTT,CASSLRRMAGGPSNTQYF
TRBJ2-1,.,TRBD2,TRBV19,TGTGCCAGTAGAGGGGGGACTAGCGGGAGTATTCAGTTCTTC,CASRGGTSGSIQFF
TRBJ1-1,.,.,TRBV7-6,TGTGCCCGGGGGGGCGGGGACACTGAAGCTTTCTTT,CARGGGDTEAFF
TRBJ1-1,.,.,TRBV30,TGTGCCTGGAAGATCAATCGCGACACTGAAGCTTTCTTT,CAWKINRDTEAFF
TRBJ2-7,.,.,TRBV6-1,TGTGCCAGCAGTGAAAGGGGGGACAGAGCGCTCTACGAGCAGTACTTC,CASSERGDRALYEQYF
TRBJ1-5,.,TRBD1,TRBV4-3,TGCGCCAGCAGCCAGGTTACAGGGGTCGGTCAGCCCCAGCATTTT,CASSQVTGVGQPQHF
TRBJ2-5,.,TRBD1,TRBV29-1,TGCAGCGTTGACCGGACAGGGGGCGAAGAGACCCAGTACTTC,CSVDRTGGEETQYF
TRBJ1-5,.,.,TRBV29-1,TGCAGCGTGGGACTGAACACCAATCAGCCCCAGCATTTT,CSVGLNTNQPQHF
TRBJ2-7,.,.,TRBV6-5,TGTGCCAGCAAAATGGGGGAGGCCTCCGAGCAGTACTTC,CASKMGEASEQYF
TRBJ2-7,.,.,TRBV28,TGTGCCAGCAGCTCGAGCGCGTACTCCTACGAGCAGTACTTC,CASSSSAYSYEQYF
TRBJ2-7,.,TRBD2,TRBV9,TGTGCCAGCAGCGTCGGACTAGCGGGGGGATCGAGCTCCTACGAGCAGTACTTC,CASSVGLAGGSSSYEQYF
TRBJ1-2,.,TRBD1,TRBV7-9,TGTGCCAGCAGCTTGAGACAGGGCGACTATGGCTACACCTTC,CASSLRQGDYGYTF
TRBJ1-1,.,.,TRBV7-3,TGTGCCAGCAGCTTAACGGGGCAGGGGCAGGACACTGAAGCTTTCTTT,CASSLTGQGQDTEAFF
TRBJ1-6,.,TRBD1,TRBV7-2,TGTGCCAGCAGCTCGGGACAGGGGGAACCCCTCCACTTT,CASSSGQGEPLHF
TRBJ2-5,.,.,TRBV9,TGTGCCAGCAGCGCCCTGGACAGTTCGTGGGGGACCCAGTACTTC,CASSALDSSWGTQYF
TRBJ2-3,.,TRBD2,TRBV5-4,TGTGCCAGCAGCTTGGAACTAGCGATCACAGATACGCAGTATTTT,CASSLELAITDTQYF
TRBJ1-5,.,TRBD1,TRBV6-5,TGTGCCAGCAGGGGACAGCTGACTCAGCCCCAGCATTTT,CASRGQLTQPQHF
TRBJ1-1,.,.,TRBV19,TGTGCCAGTAGCCGGCAGGGCCTCGGAGCTTTCTTT,CASSRQGLGAFF
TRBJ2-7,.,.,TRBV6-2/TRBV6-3,TGTGCCAGCAGCTATAGACCACAGGTCGAGCAGTACTTC,CASSYRPQVEQYF
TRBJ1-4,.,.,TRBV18,TGTGCCAGCTCACCATCCCGCAGGACAATGGGTTCAACTAATGAAAAACTGTTTTTT,CASSPSRRTMGSTNEKLFF
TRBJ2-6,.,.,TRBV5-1,TGCGCCAGCAGCCAGCAGGGGGGCTCTGGGGCCAACGTCCTGACTTTC,CASSQQGGSGANVLTF
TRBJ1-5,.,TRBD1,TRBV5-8,TGTGCCAGCAGCCCGGGGACAGGGTATAAACAGCCCCAGCATTTT,CASSPGTGYKQPQHF
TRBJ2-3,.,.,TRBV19,TGTGCCAGTACCTACAACCGGGGAGATACGCAGTATTTT,CASTYNRGDTQYF
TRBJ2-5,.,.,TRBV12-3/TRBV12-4,TGTGCCAGCAGTAACCAGGTCCAAGAGACCCAGTACTTC,CASSNQVQETQYF
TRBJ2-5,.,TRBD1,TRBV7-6,TGTGCCAGCAGTTCGGGACAGGGGGTCCGCGAGACCCAGTACTTC,CASSSGQGVRETQYF
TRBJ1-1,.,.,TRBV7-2,TGTGCCAGCAGCTTCTCTCTGAACACTGAAGCTTTCTTT,CASSFSLNTEAFF
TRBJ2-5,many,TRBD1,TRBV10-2,TGCGCCAGCTGCAGGGACAGACAAGAGACCCAGTACTTC,CASCRDRQETQYF
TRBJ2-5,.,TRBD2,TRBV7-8,TGTGCCAGCAGCTTAGAGGAAGCGGGAGCCCTCCAAGAGACCCAGTACTTC,CASSLEEAGALQETQYF
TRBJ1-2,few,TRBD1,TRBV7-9,TGTGCCAGCAGCGTAGACAGGGGGGAACTATATGGCTACACCTTC,CASSVDRGELYGYTF
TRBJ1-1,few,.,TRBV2,TGTGCCAGCAGGAGGGCGGTGGCTGAAGCTTTCTTT,CASRRAVAEAFF
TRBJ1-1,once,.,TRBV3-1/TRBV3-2,TGTGCCAGCAGCCAAGGGGCCTCCACTGAAGCTTTCTTT,CASSQGASTEAFF
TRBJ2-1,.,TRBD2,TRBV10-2,TGCGCCAGCAGTGCTTCCCGACTAGCGGGAGGTTACAATGAGCAGTTCTTC,CASSASRLAGGYNEQFF
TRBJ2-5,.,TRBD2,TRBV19,TGTGCCAGTAGTATAGGGGGGCTAGCGGGAGCCCTGACCCAGTACTTC,CASSIGGLAGALTQYF
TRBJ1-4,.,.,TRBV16,TGTGCCAGCAGCCATTCGGGGGGCGGAACTAATGAAAAACTGTTTTTT,CASSHSGGGTNEKLFF
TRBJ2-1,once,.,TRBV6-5,TGTGCCAGCAGTCCCTCAGGGGCCCTAGGGCAGTTCTTC,CASSPSGALGQFF
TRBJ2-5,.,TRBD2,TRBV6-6,TGTGCCAGCGAGACTAGCGGGCAAGAGACCCAGTACTTC,CASETSGQETQYF
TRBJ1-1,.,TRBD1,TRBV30,TGTGCCTGGAGTGTCGCGACAGGGGCTCCAACTGAAGCTTTCTTT,CAWSVATGAPTEAFF
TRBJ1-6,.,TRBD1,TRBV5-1,TGCGCCAGCAGCTTGGCCCTGGCCGGGACAGGGAGTTCACCCCTCCACTTT,CASSLALAGTGSSPLHF
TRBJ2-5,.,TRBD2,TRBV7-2,TGTGCCAGCAGCCCTAGCGGGACCGCGCAAGAGACCCAGTACTTC,CASSPSGTAQETQYF
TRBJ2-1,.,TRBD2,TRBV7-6,TGTGCCAGCAGCTTAGGTGGGACTAGCGGGAGACTAAAAAATGAGCAGTTCTTC,CASSLGGTSGRLKNEQFF
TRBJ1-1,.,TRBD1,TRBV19,TGTGCCAGTAGTATAAGCGGACAGGGGGCTGAAGCTTTCTTT,CASSISGQGAEAFF
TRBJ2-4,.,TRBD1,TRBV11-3,TGTGCCAGCAGCGGGACAGGGGGAAACATTCAGTACTTC,CASSGTGGNIQYF
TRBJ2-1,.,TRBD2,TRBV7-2,TGTGCCAGCAGTTTTAGCGGGGGGAATGAGCAGTTCTTC,CASSFSGGNEQFF
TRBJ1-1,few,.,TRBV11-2,TGTGCCAGCAGCTTAGTCGGGGACACTGAAGCTTTCTTT,CASSLVGDTEAFF
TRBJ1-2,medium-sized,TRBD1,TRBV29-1,TGCAGCGGGGGACAGGGTGTAGGAGGCTACACCTTC,CSGGQGVGGYTF
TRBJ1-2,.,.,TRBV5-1,TGCGCCAGCAGCTTGGGCAGGGGTAGCGATGGCTACACCTTC,CASSLGRGSDGYTF
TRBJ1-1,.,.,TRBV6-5,TGTGCCAGCACCCTCAGGGGTTCTGGTGAAGCTTTCTTT,CASTLRGSGEAFF
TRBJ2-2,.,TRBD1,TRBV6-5,TGTGCCAGCAGTTACTCGCCCCAGGGGGCTACCGGGGAGCTGTTTTTT,CASSYSPQGATGELFF
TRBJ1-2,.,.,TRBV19,TGTGCCAGTAGACCAAACGGAGTCCCCTTTGACGGCTACACCTTC,CASRPNGVPFDGYTF